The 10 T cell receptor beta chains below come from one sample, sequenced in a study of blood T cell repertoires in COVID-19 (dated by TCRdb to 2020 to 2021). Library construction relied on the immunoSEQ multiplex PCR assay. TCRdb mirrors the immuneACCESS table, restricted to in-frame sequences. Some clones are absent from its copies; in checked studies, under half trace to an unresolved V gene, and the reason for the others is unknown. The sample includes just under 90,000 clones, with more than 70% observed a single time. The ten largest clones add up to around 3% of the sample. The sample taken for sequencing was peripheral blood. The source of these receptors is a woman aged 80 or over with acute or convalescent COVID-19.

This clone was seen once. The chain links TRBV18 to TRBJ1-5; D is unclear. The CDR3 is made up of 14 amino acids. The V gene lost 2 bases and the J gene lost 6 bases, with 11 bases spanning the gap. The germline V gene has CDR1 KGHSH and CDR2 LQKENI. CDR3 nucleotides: TGTGCCAGCTCACCATTGGCAGGCACTCAGCCCCAGCATTTT. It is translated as CASSPLAGTQPQHF.

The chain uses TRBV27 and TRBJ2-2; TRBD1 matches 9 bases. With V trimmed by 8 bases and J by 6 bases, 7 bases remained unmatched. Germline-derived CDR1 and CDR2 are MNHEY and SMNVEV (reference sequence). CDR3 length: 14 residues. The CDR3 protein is CASRRDRAAGELFF. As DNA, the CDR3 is TGTGCCAGCCGCCGGGACAGGGCTGCCGGGGAGCTGTTTTTT.

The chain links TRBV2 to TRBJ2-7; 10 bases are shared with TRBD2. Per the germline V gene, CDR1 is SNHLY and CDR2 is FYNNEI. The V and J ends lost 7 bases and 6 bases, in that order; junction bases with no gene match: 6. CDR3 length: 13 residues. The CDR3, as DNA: TGTGCCAGCAACCTAGCGGGAGCTGGCGAGCAGTACTTC. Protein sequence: CASNLAGAGEQYF.

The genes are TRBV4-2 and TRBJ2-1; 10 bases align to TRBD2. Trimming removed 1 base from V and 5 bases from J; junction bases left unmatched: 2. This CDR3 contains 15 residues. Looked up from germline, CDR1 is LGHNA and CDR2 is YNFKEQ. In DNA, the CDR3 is TGTGCCAGCAGCCAAGGTAGCGGGGGGAACAATGAGCAGTTCTTC. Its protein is CASSQGSGGNNEQFF.

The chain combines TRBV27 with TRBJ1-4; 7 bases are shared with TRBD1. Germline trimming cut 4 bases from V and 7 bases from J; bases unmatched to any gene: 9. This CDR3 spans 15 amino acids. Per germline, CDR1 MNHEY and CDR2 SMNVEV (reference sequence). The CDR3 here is CASSSPLTGSEKLFF. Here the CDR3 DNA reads TGTGCCAGCAGTTCCCCATTGACAGGGAGTGAAAAACTGTTTTTT.

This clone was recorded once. CDR3 bases: TGTGCCAGTAGTCCGACCGGGACAGGAGCTAACTATGGCTACACCTTC. Amino acid sequence: CASSPTGTGANYGYTF. The V gene is TRBV19, the J gene TRBJ1-2; 8 bases agree with TRBD1. Germline V lookup: CDR1 LNHDA, CDR2 SQIVND (reference sequence). This CDR3 comprises 16 residues. With 5 bases clipped from V and 0 bases from J, the junction kept 8 bases outside the gene matches.

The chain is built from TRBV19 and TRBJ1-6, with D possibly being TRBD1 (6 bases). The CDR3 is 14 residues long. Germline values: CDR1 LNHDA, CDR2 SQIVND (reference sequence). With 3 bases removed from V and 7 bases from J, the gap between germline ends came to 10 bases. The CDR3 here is CASSILDSNSPLHF. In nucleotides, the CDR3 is TGTGCCAGTAGTATTCTGGACAGCAATTCACCCCTCCACTTT.

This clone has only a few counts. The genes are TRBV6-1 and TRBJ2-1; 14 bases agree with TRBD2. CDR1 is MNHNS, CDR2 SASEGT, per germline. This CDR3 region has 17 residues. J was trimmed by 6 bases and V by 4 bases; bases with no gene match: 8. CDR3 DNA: TGTGCCAGCAGTGGACGGACTAGCGGGAGGCTGGGCAATGAGCAGTTCTTC. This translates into CASSGRTSGRLGNEQFF.

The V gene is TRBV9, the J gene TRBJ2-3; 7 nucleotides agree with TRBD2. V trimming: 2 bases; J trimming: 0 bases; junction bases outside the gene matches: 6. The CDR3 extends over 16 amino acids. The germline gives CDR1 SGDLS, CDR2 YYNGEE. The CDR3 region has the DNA TGTGCCAGCAGCGTTACTAGCGTTCGGAGCACAGATACGCAGTATTTT. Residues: CASSVTSVRSTDTQYF.

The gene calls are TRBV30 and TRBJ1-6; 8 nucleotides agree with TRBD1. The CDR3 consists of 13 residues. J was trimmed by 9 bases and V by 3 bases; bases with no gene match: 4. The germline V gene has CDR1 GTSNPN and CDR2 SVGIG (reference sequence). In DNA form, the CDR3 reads TGTGCCTGGAGGGCCGGGACAGGTTCACCCCTCCACTTT. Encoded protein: CAWRAGTGSPLHF.